This record looks at one T cell receptor (beta chain) sequence and its context. Its specificity is not known. These data originate in a study of cytomegalovirus exposure and HLA in healthy donors. Whole-study results and caveats: A later analysis associated about 18,000 TCR beta sequences with HLA alleles at a 0.05 false discovery rate.

PCR amplification relied on 60 Vbeta primers (plus 13 Jbeta primers). Some clones are missing from TCRdb's copy, which holds only in-frame ones; the method was immunoSEQ multiplex PCR. The sample consists of 140,000 to 150,000 clones, 75% to 80% of them appearing once. What was sequenced was PBMCs. The receptor's source is a woman between 18 and 29 years old in good health and CMV-seropositive.

The CDR3 nucleotides are TGTGCCAGCAGCTTAGGAGGTCGATACGAGACCCAGTACTTC. Protein: CASSLGGRYETQYF. This chain connects TRBV11-2 to TRBJ2-5, with no clear D. The ends were cut back, 1 base at V and 5 bases at J, with 11 bases in the middle. Germline assignment: CDR1 SGHAT and CDR2 FQNNGV. The CDR3 runs to 14 residues.